A single T cell receptor (beta chain) is shown here with its context. The clone's antigen remains unknown. The sample holds no much larger clone one base away, and base qualities are not on file. These data originate in a study of T-cell reconstitution after alpha-beta-depleted transplantation in children (dated by TCRdb to 2015 to 2016). Study-level background: T-cell immune reconstitution after TCRalphabeta/CD19-depleted allogeneic hematopoietic cell transplantation in children was quantitatively tracked in the study by means of TCR repertoire profiling.

Library preparation used PCR. Sequencing was performed on an Illumina HiSeq 2500. TCR libraries were prepared with molecular barcoding, using unique molecular identifiers to normalize TCRbeta repertoire quantification. Starting from the raw public reads, TCRdb applied fastp trimming at Q25, assembled clones with MiXCR and retained in-frame beta chains. Rows with a matching CDR3 protein are joined into one entry that keeps the most common DNA and genes. The sample yields some 500,000 distinct CDR3 sequences; 15% to 20% were counted once. The ten most abundant clones make up 3.3% of the sample. V has 5 bases trimmed and J has 1 base trimmed; junction bases matching no gene number 3. Per the germline V gene (reference sequence), DFQATT is the CDR1 and SNEGSKA is the CDR2. The CDR3 runs 14 amino acids, cysteine and phenylalanine included. The entry retains the CDR3 DNA only, 42 bases that are in frame from base 1.

The chain joins TRBV20-1 to TRBJ1-5; 9 bases in between match TRBD1. This sample comprised PBMCs from the stem cell graft donor, obtained from the stem cell graft. This TCR was recovered from a human donor who donated a stem cell graft to a child with acute lymphoblastic leukemia. CDR3 reads: CSAAGTGSNQPQHF. The bases read TGCAGTGCTGCCGGGACAGGGAGCAATCAGCCCCAGCATTTT.